What follows is one TCR beta chain and its context. Its antigen is not known. This sample was included in a study of T cells in localized non-small cell lung cancer. Profiled with immunoSEQ multiplex PCR; TCRdb holds only in-frame clones, not every one. This table holds 30,000 or so clones, around 92% found once. Germline trimming cut 5 bases from V and 6 bases from J; bases unmatched to any gene: 8. There are 17 residues in the CDR3. Germline values: CDR1 MDHEN, CDR2 SYDVKM. Study-wide points: A higher density of T cells in blood coincided with extended overall survival. For the top 100 tumor clones, a median roughly 56 also appeared in adjacent lung.

The input for sequencing was peripheral blood, taken before any cancer treatment. The chain employs TRBV28 and TRBJ2-3, with 16 bases lining up with TRBD2. The origin of this receptor is a female donor aged 60 or older with stage I lung adenocarcinoma. CDR3 sequence (DNA): TGTGCCAGCAGTCTGGGGACTAGCGGGGGGGCAAGGGATACGCAGTATTTT. Translating it yields CASSLGTSGGARDTQYF.